This paragraph reports one T cell receptor (beta chain). TCRdb's table, derived via immunoSEQ multiplex PCR, lists solely in-frame clones and lacks some. The data contain about 59,000 clones, 60% to 80% of them seen just once; the ten biggest clones take up over 9.5%. The data stem from a study of blood T cell repertoires in COVID-19. Across the whole study: Nucleic acid was either cDNA or gDNA, and it came from T cells, B-cell-depleted T cells, or PBMCs.

This receptor was taken from a man older than 75 with acute or convalescent COVID-19. The sequencing input was peripheral blood.

This CDR3 reads CASRTQGVSTEAFF. The CDR3 nucleotides are TGTGCCAGCAGAACTCAGGGGGTGAGCACTGAAGCTTTCTTT. The chain couples TRBV6-5 to TRBJ1-1, with 7 bases matching TRBD1. CDR1 is MNHEY and CDR2 is SVGAGI in the germline V gene. J was trimmed by 4 bases and V by 6 bases; bases with no gene match: 8. The length of the CDR3 is 14 residues.